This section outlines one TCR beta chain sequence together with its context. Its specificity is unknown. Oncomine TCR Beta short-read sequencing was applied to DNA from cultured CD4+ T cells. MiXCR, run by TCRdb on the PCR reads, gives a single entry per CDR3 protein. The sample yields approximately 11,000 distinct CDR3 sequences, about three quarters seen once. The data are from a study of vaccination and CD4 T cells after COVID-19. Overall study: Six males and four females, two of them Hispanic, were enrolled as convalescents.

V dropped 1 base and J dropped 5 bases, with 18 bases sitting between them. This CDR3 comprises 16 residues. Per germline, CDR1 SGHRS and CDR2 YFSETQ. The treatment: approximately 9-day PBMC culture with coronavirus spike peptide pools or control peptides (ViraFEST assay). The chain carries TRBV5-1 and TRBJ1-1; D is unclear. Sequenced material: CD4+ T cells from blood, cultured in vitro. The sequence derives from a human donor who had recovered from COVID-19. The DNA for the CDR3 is TGCGCCAGCAGCTTGTTACCGCGGCAGGCGAGGACTGAAGCTTTCTTT. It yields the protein CASSLLPRQARTEAFF.